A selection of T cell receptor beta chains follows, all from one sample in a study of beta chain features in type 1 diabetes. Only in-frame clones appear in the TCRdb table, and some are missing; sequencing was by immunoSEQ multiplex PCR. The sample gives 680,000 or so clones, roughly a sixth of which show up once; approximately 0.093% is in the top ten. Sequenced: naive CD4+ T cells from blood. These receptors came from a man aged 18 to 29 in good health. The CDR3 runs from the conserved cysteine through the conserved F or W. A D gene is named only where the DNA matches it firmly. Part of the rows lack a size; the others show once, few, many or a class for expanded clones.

CASLGGFVQPQHF | TGTGCCAGCCTGGGAGGGTTCGTTCAGCCCCAGCATTTT | few | TRBJ1-5 | TRBV28 | .
CSVKGRLAGENIQYF | TGCAGCGTTAAGGGGAGACTAGCGGGGGAAAACATTCAGTACTTC | . | TRBJ2-4 | TRBV29-1 | TRBD2
CAMARDSHLSSYNEQFF | TGTGCCATGGCGCGGGACAGCCATTTAAGCTCCTACAATGAGCAGTTCTTC | . | TRBJ2-1 | TRBV10-3 | .
CASGLGPRIGGYTF | TGTGCTAGTGGTTTGGGGCCGCGCATTGGTGGCTACACCTTC | few | TRBJ1-2 | TRBV12-5 | .
CASSLRLAVGTDTQYF | TGTGCCAGCAGCTTAAGACTAGCGGTGGGCACAGATACGCAGTATTTT | few | TRBJ2-3 | TRBV7-2 | TRBD2
CASSWGLAGTDTQYF | TGTGCCAGCTCCTGGGGACTAGCGGGCACAGATACGCAGTATTTT | . | TRBJ2-3 | TRBV18 | TRBD2
CASSVVPGGPEKLFF | TGTGCCAGCAGCGTAGTTCCAGGGGGCCCTGAAAAACTGTTTTTT | . | TRBJ1-4 | TRBV9 | TRBD1
CATVAVRQETQYF | TGTGCCACCGTCGCGGTGCGGCAAGAGACCCAGTACTTC | . | TRBJ2-5 | TRBV10-3 | .
CASSTRQLRGDTQYF | TGTGCCAGTAGTACCCGACAGCTACGAGGAGATACGCAGTATTTT | few | TRBJ2-3 | TRBV19 | .
CASSLHLNTEAFF | TGTGCCAGCAGCTTACATCTGAACACTGAAGCTTTCTTT | few | TRBJ1-1 | TRBV7-3 | .
CASSQDCALGARVSDTQYF | TGTGCCAGCAGCCAGGATTGCGCACTGGGGGCGAGGGTCTCAGATACGCAGTATTTT | . | TRBJ2-3 | TRBV4-2 | .
CASSRQVNTEAFF | TGTGCCAGCAGCCGTCAGGTTAACACTGAAGCTTTCTTT | . | TRBJ1-1 | TRBV14 | .
CASSLPGNEQFF | TGCGCCAGCAGCCTGCCTGGCAATGAGCAGTTCTTC | few | TRBJ2-1 | TRBV5-1 | .